Below are 10 T cell receptor beta chains sequenced from a single sample in a study of T cells after yellow fever vaccination. TCRdb called the 5' RACE reads again in MiXCR, with one record for every CDR3 protein. The repertoire holds roughly 500,000 distinct CDR3 sequences, with around 21% as singletons. The specimen comprised PBMCs, sampled 15 days after the yellow fever booster vaccination. These receptor sequences come from a man aged 25 to 40 who received the YFV17D yellow fever vaccine.

V is TRBV7-8 and J is TRBJ2-3; TRBD2 agrees at 9 bases. Germline V gene lookup returns CDR1 SGHVS and CDR2 FQNEAQ. The CDR3 runs 16 residues. Trimming removed 7 bases from V and 6 bases from J; junction bases left unmatched: 14. The CDR3 here is CASTLRGSGSGDTQYF. CDR3 DNA: TGTGCCAGCACCCTAAGGGGTAGCGGGAGTGGGGATACGCAGTATTTT.

This clonotype was counted between two and nine times. This chain uses TRBV28 with TRBJ2-5; 7 bases map to TRBD1. The CDR3 length is 15 residues. CDR1 and CDR2 (germline): MDHEN, SYDVKM. V gave up 6 bases and J gave up 3 bases; unmatched junction bases: 10. The CDR3 nucleotides are TGTGCCAGCAGGAAGACCGGGACAGCGAAAGAGACCCAGTACTTC. Translation gives CASRKTGTAKETQYF.

J is TRBJ2-1 and V is TRBV6-2 or TRBV6-3; 13 bases match TRBD2. CDR1 and CDR2 (germline): MNHEY, SVGEGT. With V trimmed by 2 bases and J by 9 bases, 4 bases remained unmatched. This CDR3 is built from 15 residues. The CDR3 spells CASSYTSGRALEQFF. The CDR3 nucleotides read TGTGCCAGCAGTTACACTAGCGGGAGGGCCCTTGAGCAGTTCTTC.

This clonotype has only a few counts. The chain's CDR3 is CASSLAAGGSGTDTQYF. Written as DNA, the CDR3 is TGTGCCAGCAGCTTAGCCGCAGGTGGGAGCGGCACAGATACGCAGTATTTT. The rearrangement joins TRBV7-2 to TRBJ2-3; a weak D match, TRBD2 (5 bases). CDR1 and CDR2 from the germline V gene are SGHTA and FQGNSA. With 0 bases removed from V and 1 base from J, the gap between germline ends came to 14 bases. The CDR3 contains 17 residues.

This clonotype was picked up a small number of times. V and J are TRBV29-1 and TRBJ2-2, with D perhaps given as TRBD1 or TRBD2 (5 bases each). Trimming removed 7 bases from V and 6 bases from J, with 18 bases in between. This CDR3 has 14 amino acids. Germline values: CDR1 SQVTM, CDR2 ANQGSEA. The CDR3 sequence is CSGRRDPLSGELFF. Here the CDR3 DNA reads TGCAGCGGCCGCCGGGACCCACTCTCCGGGGAGCTGTTTTTT.

The V gene is TRBV20-1, the J gene TRBJ2-1, with TRBD2 matching 12 bases. CDR1 and CDR2 (germline): DFQATT, SNEGSKA (reference sequence). The CDR3 length is 14 residues. Unmatched junction bases numbered 6, after V lost 6 bases and J lost 6 bases. The CDR3 DNA follows: TGCAGTGCCCGACTAGCGGGAGCCGGCAATGAGCAGTTCTTC. Translated: CSARLAGAGNEQFF.

This clonotype appeared a few times. This chain joins TRBV5-1 and TRBJ2-1; 7 bases fit TRBD1. CDR1 and CDR2 (germline): SGHRS, YFSETQ. CDR3 length equals 19 residues. V shed 5 bases and J 10 bases; nucleotides not matched to a gene: 27. The CDR3 spells CASRPRKRSGTDLIEEQFF. CDR3 sequence (DNA): TGCGCCAGCAGGCCACGCAAAAGATCCGGGACAGACCTTATCGAGGAGCAGTTCTTC.

The genes are TRBV20-1 and TRBJ2-1, with 11 bases lining up with TRBD2. Germline CDR1 is DFQATT and CDR2 is SNEGSKA (reference sequence). Trimming cost V 0 bases and J 10 bases; bases outside gene matches: 8. The CDR3 totals 15 residues. This chain's CDR3 is CSARDEVAGGREQFF. Written as DNA, the CDR3 is TGCAGTGCTAGAGATGAGGTAGCGGGAGGGCGAGAGCAGTTCTTC.

This clonotype showed up just a few times. The chain uses TRBV12-3 or TRBV12-4 and TRBJ2-1; D is undetermined. Between the trimmed V and J ends, which lost 2 bases and 5 bases, there was a span of 7 bases. This CDR3 has 13 residues. The CDR3 nucleotides read TGTGCCAGCAGTTTATCCCAAAACAATGAGCAGTTCTTC. Its translation: CASSLSQNNEQFF.

This clonotype was seen more than once but under ten times. The rearrangement uses TRBV29-1 and TRBJ2-1; 7 nucleotides agree with TRBD2. Unmatched junction bases numbered 6, after V lost 1 base and J lost 0 bases. Germline V gene data show CDR1 as SQVTM and CDR2 as ANQGSEA. The CDR3 spans 16 residues. The CDR3 loop is CSVEGGGPTSYNEQFF. The CDR3 DNA is TGCAGCGTTGAAGGGGGGGGACCGACCTCCTACAATGAGCAGTTCTTC.